The 15 T cell receptor beta chains given below trace back to one sample, sequenced in a study of Ad26.COV2.S vaccination and SARS-CoV-2 variants. The data were produced by immunoSEQ multiplex PCR, yet TCRdb's version contains in-frame clones alone and is incomplete. This sample has roughly 700,000 clones, with 70% to 90% found just once. Treatment reported: 15 to 20 received Ad26.COV2.S at low or high dose, single or two shots; a few received placebo; per-sample allocation not given. Samples analyzed were those drawn on day 63 after the first vaccine or placebo injection. The sequenced sample was peripheral blood, obtained in a trial of Ad26.COV2.S vaccine versus placebo. The receptors stem from a person aged 18 to 65 who received the Ad26.COV2.S COVID-19 vaccine or a placebo.

V is TRBV6-1 and J is TRBJ2-7, with TRBD2 matching 9 bases. The germline CDR1 and CDR2 sequences are MNHNS and SASEGT. The CDR3 is 12 residues long. The junction had 3 bases not matched to a gene; V was cut back by 7 bases and J by 5 bases. CDR3 region: CASIASGNEQYF. CDR3 sequence (DNA): TGTGCCAGCATCGCTAGCGGGAACGAGCAGTACTTC.

This clone was recorded only once. V gene TRBV4-3 combines with J gene TRBJ2-4; tentative D call: TRBD1 (5 bases). The V end lost 0 bases, the J end lost 0 bases, and 12 bases lay between the germline ends. The V gene's germline CDR1 is LGHNA and CDR2 YSLEER. The CDR3 covers 17 residues. The CDR3 region has the DNA TGCGCCAGCAGCCAAGATAGGACAAAGCTAGCCAAAAACATTCAGTACTTC. Amino acid sequence: CASSQDRTKLAKNIQYF.

CDR3 in DNA: TGTGCCAGCAGGATATGGAGCGGGAGTAGGTATGAGCAGTTCTTC. Residues: CASRIWSGSRYEQFF. The chain has TRBV7-8 and TRBJ2-1, with 8 bases identical to TRBD2. Germline CDR1 is SGHVS and CDR2 is FQNEAQ. The CDR3 extends over 15 amino acids. V lost 6 bases to trimming and J lost 8 bases; unmatched junction nucleotides: 12.

The rearrangement joins TRBV5-1 to TRBJ2-2; D gene unclear. This CDR3 spans 15 amino acids. Trimming took off 0 bases at V and 4 bases at J, with 10 bases between the two ends. The germline V gene encodes CDR1 SGHRS and CDR2 YFSETQ. CDR3 in DNA: TGCGCCAGCAGCTTGGCGGCACCTTTCACCGGGGAGCTGTTTTTT. Translated: CASSLAAPFTGELFF.

The chain is built from TRBV19 and TRBJ2-5, with 9 bases identical to TRBD1. In germline, CDR1 is LNHDA, CDR2 SQIVND (reference sequence). V trimming: 6 bases; J trimming: 4 bases; junction bases outside the gene matches: 12. The CDR3 length is 16 residues. CDR3 loop: CASSPMGQGPRETQYF. The CDR3, as DNA: TGTGCCAGTAGCCCAATGGGACAGGGTCCACGAGAGACCCAGTACTTC.

The V call is TRBV10-3, the J call TRBJ2-6; the D gene is possibly TRBD1 (6 bases). The CDR3 totals 18 residues. Trimming took 4 bases from V and 0 from J, leaving 16 bases between them. The germline V gene encodes CDR1 ENHRY and CDR2 SYGVKD. The CDR3 sequence: CAISGRGIDSSGANVLTF. Written as DNA, the CDR3 is TGTGCCATCAGTGGTAGGGGGATAGACAGCTCTGGGGCCAACGTCCTGACTTTC.

Ten or more counts support this clone. This chain uses TRBV30 with TRBJ1-2; unclear D gene. CDR3 length: 11 residues. Trimming took 4 bases from V and 4 from J, leaving 7 bases between them. Per the germline V gene, CDR1 is GTSNPN and CDR2 is SVGIG (reference sequence). CDR3 loop: CAWTGSYGYTF. CDR3 in DNA: TGTGCCTGGACAGGAAGCTATGGCTACACCTTC.

This chain uses TRBV15 with TRBJ2-7; 9 positions match TRBD1. Germline values: CDR1 LNHNV, CDR2 YYDKDF (reference sequence). CDR3 length: 16 residues. V dropped 0 bases and J dropped 2; count of bases not matched to a gene: 5. The CDR3 DNA sequence: TGTGCCACCAGCAGAGAACCGGGACAGGGTACCTACGAGCAGTACTTC. This translates into CATSREPGQGTYEQYF. Complete variable domain (other parts from reference TRBV15 and TRBJ2-7): DAMVIQNPRYQVTQFGKPVTLSCSQTLNHNVMYWYQQKSSQAPKLLFHYYDKDFNNEADTPDNFQSRRPNTSFCFLDIRSPGLGDTAMYLCATSREPGQGTYEQYFGPGTRLTVT.

This clone is a singleton in its sample. The V gene is TRBV2, the J gene TRBJ1-1; D remains unclear. CDR1 is SNHLY and CDR2 is FYNNEI in the germline V gene. V was pared by 7 bases and J by 2 bases, with 11 bases between. The CDR3 totals 13 residues. The CDR3 coding sequence is TGTGCCAGCAACCCCCTACAAAACACTGAAGCTTTCTTT. Its protein product is CASNPLQNTEAFF. The full variable domain, with the rest looked up from reference TRBV2 and TRBJ1-1, is EPEVTQTPSHQVTQMGQEVILRCVPISNHLYFYWYRQILGQKVEFLVSFYNNEISEKSEIFDDQFSVERPDGSNFTLKIRSTKLEDSAMYFCASNPLQNTEAFFGQGTRLTVV.

The chain joins TRBV30 to TRBJ1-1; no definite D call. V gave up 2 bases and J gave up 0 bases, with 13 bases separating them. The germline gives CDR1 GTSNPN, CDR2 SVGIG (reference sequence). The CDR3 is 15 residues long. CDR3 in DNA: TGTGCCTGGAGTACCCGGGCAGGCATGAACACTGAAGCTTTCTTT. Its translation is CAWSTRAGMNTEAFF.

CDR3 region: CASSLAGEANIQYF. The DNA of the CDR3 is TGCGCCAGCAGCCTAGCGGGAGAGGCGAACATTCAGTACTTC. The chain is built from TRBV5-1 and TRBJ2-4; the match to TRBD2 covers 10 bases. CDR3 length: 14 residues. Looked up from germline, CDR1 is SGHRS and CDR2 is YFSETQ. After removal of 4 bases from V and 7 bases from J, the junction contained 5 bases not matched to a gene.

The chain has TRBV4-2 and TRBJ2-4, with 8 bases aligning to TRBD2. Germline CDR1 LGHNA, CDR2 YNFKEQ. The CDR3 runs 17 residues. V was clipped by 2 bases and J by 2 bases; unmatched bases: 8. The CDR3 is CASSQRGSGSPKNIQYF. The CDR3, as DNA: TGTGCCAGCAGCCAACGCGGGAGCGGGAGCCCCAAAAACATTCAGTACTTC.

V usage is TRBV5-1 and J usage is TRBJ1-1; D unclear. The ends were cut back, 9 bases at V and 1 base at J, with 13 bases in the middle. CDR3 length: 13 residues. Germline V CDR1 and CDR2: SGHRS, YFSETQ. The CDR3: CATRRGGNTEAFF. DNA for the CDR3: TGCGCCACCCGTAGAGGAGGGAACACTGAAGCTTTCTTT. The full variable domain, in which reference TRBV5-1 and TRBJ1-1 provide the parts outside the CDR3, is KAGVTQTPRYLIKTRGQQVTLSCSPISGHRSVSWYQQTPGQGLQFLFEYFSETQRNKGNFPGRFSGRQFSNSRSEMNVSTLELGDSALYLCATRRGGNTEAFFGQGTRLTVV.

The chain employs TRBV6-6 and TRBJ1-3; D is undetermined. The V gene's germline CDR1 is MNHNY and CDR2 SVGAGI (reference sequence). The length of the CDR3 is 15 residues. V was cut by 4 bases and J by 4 bases, with 14 bases left in between. CDR3 loop: CASSSAGEGGNTIYF. The CDR3 DNA reads TGTGCCAGCAGTTCCGCCGGGGAAGGAGGAAACACCATATATTTT.

The rearrangement joins TRBV10-3 to TRBJ1-2, with D uncertain. CDR3 length: 14 amino acids. Germline V lookup: CDR1 ENHRY, CDR2 SYGVKD. The V gene lost 2 bases and the J gene lost 4 bases, with 11 bases spanning the gap. CDR3 bases: TGTGCCATCAGTGAGGGGCAGGCCTCCTATGGCTACACCTTC. Translated: CAISEGQASYGYTF.